What follows is one T cell receptor (beta chain) and its context. The sample carries other DNA sequences with the same CDR3. Original analysis: Scientists estimated how many nucleated cells there were by amplifying reference gene primers. TCRdb's table, derived via immunoSEQ multiplex PCR, lists solely in-frame clones and lacks some. D and trimming come from the DNA, and the V and J calls and clone size come from that table. The sample carries 90,000 to 120,000 clones, more than 85% recorded once. This sample is drawn from a study of blood T cell repertoires in COVID-19. This receptor was taken from a human donor in a cohort sampled during active COVID-19. Sequencing input: peripheral blood.

CDR3 coding DNA: TGTGCCTGGAGTGTACAGGGGTCCGGGGCCAACGTCCTGACTTTC. Translated, it gives CAWSVQGSGANVLTF. The rearrangement joins TRBV30 to TRBJ2-6, with TRBD1 matching over 7 bases. This CDR3 is 15 amino acids long. Trimming took 0 bases from V and 4 from J; bases not matched to a gene: 3. Germline CDR1 is GTSNPN and CDR2 is SVGIG (reference sequence).